A single sample is the source of the 32 T cell receptor beta chains below, sequenced in a study of spatial heterogeneity in lung cancer. TCRdb ran MiXCR on the 5' RACE reads and lists one entry per CDR3 protein. The sample gives 30,000 to 50,000 distinct CDR3 sequences, about 5.8% of which show up once; 11% is in the top ten. The time point here: sample taken at primary tumor resection. No cells were sorted before sequencing. The whole RNA sequenced was extracted from tumor, nontumor lung or frozen PBMC. Source: PBMCs, taken at surgery. Every receptor here comes from a male donor with early-stage non-small cell lung cancer.

This clonotype was found many times. The V gene is TRBV28, the J gene TRBJ1-1, with D perhaps TRBD1 (6 bases). CDR3 length: 15 residues. The V end was cut by 6 bases, the J end by 4 bases, with 18 bases between. Germline CDR1 is MDHEN and CDR2 is SYDVKM. CDR3 region: CASSRTGGSGTEAFF. CDR3 DNA: TGTGCCAGCAGCCGGACGGGGGGCTCGGGCACTGAAGCTTTCTTT. The full variable domain, its missing parts supplied by reference TRBV28 and TRBJ1-1, is DVKVTQSSRYLVKRTGEKVFLECVQDMDHENMFWYRQDPGLGLRLIYFSYDVKMKEKGDIPEGYSVSREKKERFSLILESASTNQTSMYLCASSRTGGSGTEAFFGQGTRLTVV.

This clonotype occurred many times. The chain links TRBV20-1 to TRBJ2-5; D may be TRBD1 or TRBD2 (5 bases each). Trimming removed 4 bases at V and 0 bases at J, with 15 bases between. The CDR3 spans 15 residues. Germline CDR1 DFQATT, CDR2 SNEGSKA (reference sequence). The CDR3 loop reads CSAISSGRYQETQYF. CDR3 DNA: TGCAGTGCTATCAGTTCGGGACGGTACCAAGAGACCCAGTACTTC.

This clonotype was seen ten or more times. The V and J genes are TRBV6-5 and TRBJ2-1; 10 nucleotides agree with TRBD2. V lost 5 bases to trimming and J lost 3 bases; unmatched junction nucleotides: 4. Germline V gene data show CDR1 as MNHEY and CDR2 as SVGAGI. CDR3 size: 15 residues. The CDR3 is CASSAKRGGYNEQFF. The CDR3 region has the DNA TGTGCCAGCAGTGCTAAGCGGGGGGGCTACAATGAGCAGTTCTTC.

The chain recombines TRBV7-9 with TRBJ1-6; unclear D gene. This CDR3 comprises 12 residues. Germline values: CDR1 SEHNR, CDR2 FQNEAQ (reference sequence). V dropped 4 bases and J dropped 7 bases, with 5 bases sitting between them. CDR3 protein: CASSSTNSPLHF. The CDR3 region has the DNA TGTGCCAGCAGCTCTACGAATTCACCCCTCCACTTT.

There are a few counts of this clonotype. The chain recombines TRBV7-9 with TRBJ2-5; 12 nucleotides align to TRBD2. The V segment lost 5 bases and the J segment 5 bases; nucleotides outside the gene matches: 15. CDR1 and CDR2 from the germline V gene are SEHNR and FQNEAQ (reference sequence). CDR3 length: 18 amino acids. CDR3 sequence reads: CASSVPGASGGADETQYF. CDR3 sequence (DNA): TGTGCCAGCAGCGTACCCGGGGCTAGCGGGGGGGCCGATGAGACCCAGTACTTC.

This clonotype was detected ten times or more. This chain joins TRBV27 and TRBJ2-2, with D uncertain. Germline CDR1 MNHEY, CDR2 SMNVEV (reference sequence). The CDR3 runs to 13 residues. V lost 7 bases, J lost 0 bases, and 6 bases lay in between. The CDR3 DNA sequence: TGTGCCAGCACGTGGACGAACACCGGGGAGCTGTTTTTT. It encodes CASTWTNTGELFF.

This clonotype appeared many times. This chain connects TRBV4-1 to TRBJ2-2, with a tentative D call TRBD1 (5 bases). This CDR3 spans 18 amino acids. Germline-derived CDR1 and CDR2 are MGHRA and YSYEKL. V lost 1 base and J lost 3, with 18 bases in between. CDR3 sequence reads: CASSQAPPGIKYTGELFF. The CDR3 nucleotides read TGCGCCAGCAGCCAAGCTCCTCCAGGGATTAAGTACACCGGGGAGCTGTTTTTT.

The V call is TRBV19, the J call TRBJ1-4; D gene uncertain. The CDR3 runs 14 residues. V lost 7 bases, J lost 0 bases, and 9 bases lay in between. Germline V lookup: CDR1 LNHDA, CDR2 SQIVND (reference sequence). The chain's CDR3 is CASNLRSTNEKLFF. CDR3 sequence (DNA): TGTGCCAGTAATTTACGGTCAACTAATGAAAAACTGTTTTTT.

This clonotype was seen at least ten times. The CDR3 DNA follows: TGTGCCAGCAGCTTCGGGGGAGGCACCGGGGAGCTGTTTTTT. Residues: CASSFGGGTGELFF. The gene calls are TRBV5-5 and TRBJ2-2, with D perhaps TRBD2 (6 bases). The germline gives CDR1 SGHKS, CDR2 YYEKEE (reference sequence). This CDR3 is 14 amino acids long. V was shortened by 2 bases and J by 4 bases, with 9 bases between the two germline ends.

This clonotype was seen only a few times. The rearrangement joins TRBV28 to TRBJ2-3; no definite D call. Germline lookup yields CDR1 MDHEN and CDR2 SYDVKM. The CDR3 runs 13 residues. Deletions cut 7 bases from V and 0 bases from J, with 8 bases between. The CDR3 region is CASTVTSTDTQYF. CDR3 coding DNA: TGTGCCAGCACCGTTACTAGCACAGATACGCAGTATTTT.

The sample holds many counts of this clonotype. The chain joins TRBV12-3 or TRBV12-4 to TRBJ2-5; D is unclear. The V gene lost 1 base and the J gene lost 0 bases, with 3 bases spanning the gap. The CDR3 contains 13 residues. In DNA, the CDR3 is TGTGCCAGCAGTTTAGGAGACCAAGAGACCCAGTACTTC. As protein: CASSLGDQETQYF.

The chain uses TRBV5-1 and TRBJ2-2; weak D call: TRBD1 (6 bases). Germline V gene sequence: CDR1 SGHRS, CDR2 YFSETQ. Between the trimmed V and J ends, which lost 0 bases and 7 bases, there was a span of 19 bases. CDR3 length: 17 amino acids. CDR3 DNA sequence: TGCGCCAGCAGCTTGGGATTGCACAGGGAGAGGATCGGGGAGCTGTTTTTT. Its translation is CASSLGLHRERIGELFF.

This clonotype showed up just a few times. V usage is TRBV28 and J usage is TRBJ1-1; TRBD1 agrees at 7 bases. The CDR3 is 14 amino acids. The junction had 5 bases not matched to a gene; V was cut back by 6 bases and J by 1 base. Germline loops: CDR1 MDHEN, CDR2 SYDVKM. The CDR3 DNA reads as TGTGCCAGCAGCGGCGGGACAGCGAACACTGAAGCTTTCTTT. As protein: CASSGGTANTEAFF.

This clonotype was seen repeatedly, ten times or more. This chain joins TRBV5-1 and TRBJ1-4, with D tentatively TRBD1 (6 bases). The germline CDR1 and CDR2 sequences are SGHRS and YFSETQ. The CDR3 extends over 14 amino acids. V lost 0 bases and J lost 7, with 10 bases in between. The DNA of the CDR3 is TGCGCCAGCAGCTTGGCGCAGGGGACTGAAAAACTGTTTTTT. It translates to CASSLAQGTEKLFF.

The CDR3 sequence: CAWNRDSGFYGYTF. The CDR3 DNA sequence: TGTGCCTGGAACCGGGACAGTGGTTTCTATGGCTACACCTTC. This rearrangement joins TRBV30 to TRBJ1-2; 7 bases are shared with TRBD1. V trimming: 4 bases; J trimming: 4 bases; junction bases outside the gene matches: 9. CDR3 length equals 14 residues. The germline V gene encodes CDR1 GTSNPN and CDR2 SVGIG (reference sequence). Drawing the rest from reference TRBV30 and TRBJ1-2, the complete variable domain is SQTIHQWPATLVQPVGSPLSLECTVEGTSNPNLYWYRQAAGRGLQLLFYSVGIGQISSEVPQNLSASRPQDRQFILSSKKLLLSDSGFYLCAWNRDSGFYGYTFGSGTRLTVV.

This clonotype was observed at least ten times. The chain links TRBV6-1 to TRBJ1-6, with 8 bases matching TRBD1. V shed 4 bases, J shed 3 bases, and the junction held 5 bases outside the gene matches. The V gene's germline CDR1 is MNHNS and CDR2 SASEGT. This CDR3 comprises 16 residues. CDR3 sequence: CASSVQGDNYNSPLHF. The CDR3 region has the DNA TGTGCCAGCAGTGTACAGGGGGATAACTATAATTCACCCCTCCACTTT.

This clonotype was detected ten times or more. The rearrangement joins TRBV6-6 to TRBJ2-7, with TRBD1 matching over 7 bases. Germline V gives CDR1 MNHNY, CDR2 SVGAGI (reference sequence). After removal of 6 bases from V and 3 bases from J, the junction contained 8 bases not matched to a gene. The CDR3 has 14 amino acids. The CDR3 spells CASRSTGSIYEQYF. CDR3 bases: TGTGCCAGCAGGTCGACAGGGAGTATCTACGAGCAGTACTTC.

This clonotype was picked up many times. The chain has TRBV6-1 and TRBJ1-2, with 8 bases identical to TRBD1. CDR3 length equals 16 residues. The germline V gene encodes CDR1 MNHNS and CDR2 SASEGT. V shed 0 bases and J 0 bases; nucleotides not matched to a gene: 3. CDR3 in amino acids: CASSEARDRPNYGYTF. Written as DNA, the CDR3 is TGTGCCAGCAGTGAAGCGAGGGACAGGCCTAACTATGGCTACACCTTC.

This clonotype was seen at least ten times. The rearrangement uses TRBV18 and TRBJ1-1; a possible D gene is TRBD1 (6 bases). Germline V gene sequence: CDR1 KGHSH, CDR2 LQKENI. Trimming stripped 8 bases from V and 2 bases from J, with 12 bases between. The CDR3 sequence is 13 residues long. CDR3 bases: TGTGCCAGCACCCTGGACAGAAACACTGAAGCTTTCTTT. It specifies CASTLDRNTEAFF.

This clonotype was seen repeatedly, ten times or more. The chain is built from TRBV27 and TRBJ1-1; D gene ambiguous. Germline assignment: CDR1 MNHEY and CDR2 SMNVEV (reference sequence). This CDR3 region has 15 residues. The V end was cut by 8 bases, the J end by 4 bases, with 20 bases between. In DNA form, the CDR3 reads TGTGCCAGCCTTCCCCCCCCGTGGTTGGGCACTGAAGCTTTCTTT. The encoded protein is CASLPPPWLGTEAFF.

This clonotype was detected many times. This chain links TRBV21-1 with TRBJ2-5; the D segment call TRBD1 is taken from the table without a DNA check. TRBV21-1 constitutes a pseudogene. This CDR3 is 16 amino acids long. The CDR3 loop reads CASSKTWTGGGETQYF. CDR3 DNA sequence: TGTGCCAGCAGCAAAACCTGGACAGGGGGAGGTGAGACCCAGTACTTC.

This clonotype was detected a few times. The rearrangement joins TRBV27 to TRBJ1-1, with TRBD1 matching 7 bases. After removal of 0 bases from V and 2 bases from J, the junction contained 9 bases not matched to a gene. This CDR3 contains 17 residues. Germline CDR1 MNHEY, CDR2 SMNVEV (reference sequence). The DNA of the CDR3 is TGTGCCAGCAGTTTATCGGGACAGCTTACCATTAACACTGAAGCTTTCTTT. This translates into CASSLSGQLTINTEAFF.

This clonotype showed up many times. The chain carries TRBV27 and TRBJ1-5; 7 bases match TRBD1. CDR1 and CDR2 (germline): MNHEY, SMNVEV (reference sequence). V lost 6 bases to trimming and J lost 5 bases; unmatched junction nucleotides: 7. This CDR3 is built from 14 residues. For the CDR3, the DNA is TGTGCCAGCAGCCCCGACAGGGCGGATCAGCCCCAGCATTTT. Encoded protein: CASSPDRADQPQHF.

This clonotype was seen at least ten times. V is TRBV5-4 and J is TRBJ2-1, with a weak D call TRBD2 (6 bases). The ends were cut back, 2 bases at V and 8 bases at J, with 17 bases in the middle. CDR1 is SGHNT and CDR2 is YYREEE in the germline V gene (reference sequence). The CDR3 loop spans 15 amino acids. The CDR3 nucleotides are TGTGCCAGCAGCTTACCGGGACTTCGAAACGATGAGCAGTTCTTC. It codes for CASSLPGLRNDEQFF. Full variable domain (outside the CDR3, taken from reference TRBV5-4 and TRBJ2-1): ETGVTQSPTHLIKTRGQQVTLRCSSQSGHNTVSWYQQALGQGPQFIFQYYREEENGRGNFPPRFSGLQFPNYSSELNVNALELDDSALYLCASSLPGLRNDEQFFGPGTRLTVL.

This clonotype was detected ten times or more. The chain carries TRBV15 and TRBJ1-2; perhaps TRBD1 as D (5 bases). Germline CDR1 reads LNHNV; CDR2 reads YYDKDF (reference sequence). This CDR3 region has 15 residues. V shed 4 bases and J shed 4 bases, with 16 bases lying between them. DNA for the CDR3: TGTGCCACCAGCAAAGGACACGGAAGCCTCTATGGCTACACCTTC. It is translated as CATSKGHGSLYGYTF.

There are many counts of this clonotype. The chain couples TRBV10-2 to TRBJ2-5; 7 bases match TRBD2. The germline V gene has CDR1 WSHSY and CDR2 SAAADI. The CDR3 is 14 amino acids. Trimming at V came to 5 bases and at J to 5 bases, leaving 8 bases not matched to a gene. In DNA, the CDR3 is TGCGCCAGCAGTTCTCCCCGGGGGGTTGAGACCCAGTACTTC. Protein product: CASSSPRGVETQYF.

This clonotype was detected a few times. This rearrangement joins TRBV4-1 to TRBJ1-6; 8 bases line up with TRBD1. CDR3 length: 18 residues. Germline V gene sequence: CDR1 MGHRA, CDR2 YSYEKL. With 4 bases clipped from V and 8 bases from J, the junction kept 16 bases outside the gene matches. The CDR3 sequence is CASSPISFWTGQDSPLHF. The CDR3 region has the DNA TGCGCCAGCAGCCCGATATCTTTTTGGACAGGGCAGGATTCACCCCTCCACTTT.

This clonotype was seen repeatedly, ten times or more. The chain joins TRBV7-9 to TRBJ1-2; 8 positions agree with TRBD1. The CDR3 loop spans 14 amino acids. Germline CDR1 SEHNR, CDR2 FQNEAQ (reference sequence). With V trimmed by 5 bases and J by 5 bases, 7 bases remained unmatched. As DNA, the CDR3 is TGTGCCAGCAGCCCACGGACAGGGCTTTATGGCTACACCTTC. Translated: CASSPRTGLYGYTF.

Many counts were recorded for this clonotype. V gene TRBV20-1 combines with J gene TRBJ1-2, with TRBD1 matching 8 bases. V trimming: 4 bases; J trimming: 2 bases; junction bases outside the gene matches: 9. The germline V gene has CDR1 DFQATT and CDR2 SNEGSKA (reference sequence). The CDR3 is made up of 15 amino acids. CDR3 loop: CSATGPGTGNYGYTF. CDR3 nucleotide sequence: TGCAGTGCTACGGGTCCCGGGACAGGAAACTATGGCTACACCTTC.

There are many counts of this clonotype. This chain joins TRBV20-1 and TRBJ2-4, with 7 bases matching TRBD2. This CDR3 contains 14 residues. Germline loops: CDR1 DFQATT, CDR2 SNEGSKA (reference sequence). Trimming took 0 bases from V and 6 from J; bases not matched to a gene: 5. The CDR3 loop is CSAREPAGLNIQYF. CDR3 coding DNA: TGCAGTGCTAGAGAGCCAGCGGGGTTAAACATTCAGTACTTC.

J is TRBJ2-1 and V is TRBV5-4; 9 nucleotides line up with TRBD2. This CDR3 is 16 amino acids long. Germline V CDR1 and CDR2: SGHNT, YYREEE (reference sequence). J lost 4 bases, V lost 0 bases, and 5 bases had no gene match. The CDR3: CASSLEGLAGYNEQFF. Here the CDR3 DNA reads TGTGCCAGCAGCTTGGAGGGGCTAGCGGGGTACAATGAGCAGTTCTTC.

This clonotype was seen at least ten times. This rearrangement joins TRBV28 to TRBJ1-6; possible D gene TRBD1, 5 bases. The CDR3 consists of 14 residues. Germline V gives CDR1 MDHEN, CDR2 SYDVKM. Trimming removed 7 bases from V and 9 bases from J, with 16 bases in between. CDR3 residues: CASKRTNRGSPLHF. The CDR3 coding sequence is TGTGCCAGCAAGCGGACAAATAGAGGTTCACCCCTCCACTTT.